Following are 21 T cell receptor beta chains from one sample sequenced in a study of post-analysis software for immune sequencing data. Study outcomes and limitations: Roughly five TRBV segments appeared more often in patients than in controls, and TRBV5-6, TRBV5-1 and TRBV20-1 were among these.

These receptors' antigens are unknown. The authors incorporated unique molecular identifiers into the TCR beta cDNA libraries. TCRdb used MiXCR to reprocess the PCR reads, holding one entry per CDR3 protein. Of under 650,000 distinct CDR3 sequences listed, around 47% were seen once; the top ten hold 1.5% to 2%. Sequenced: blood. All receptors come from a girl aged 5 to 17 with multiple sclerosis.

V is TRBV7-6 and J is TRBJ2-3; D ambiguous. Trimming removed 4 bases at V and 7 bases at J, with 6 bases between. Looked up from germline, CDR1 is SGHVS and CDR2 is FNYEAQ. The length of the CDR3 is 11 residues. The CDR3 sequence is CASSSSNTQYF. The CDR3 bases are TGTGCCAGCAGCTCCTCTAATACGCAGTATTTT.

The chain is built from TRBV10-3 and TRBJ1-2; the D is unclear. Germline loops: CDR1 ENHRY, CDR2 SYGVKD. V was pared by 10 bases and J by 1 base, with 10 bases between. The CDR3 loop spans 12 amino acids. In DNA form, the CDR3 reads TGTGCCACTGGGCCAGATAACTATGGCTACACCTTC. Residues: CATGPDNYGYTF.

The chain joins TRBV7-2 to TRBJ2-7; D is possibly TRBD1 or TRBD2 (5 bases each). V was pared by 1 base and J by 6 bases, with 13 bases between. Germline V gives CDR1 SGHTA, CDR2 FQGNSA. This CDR3 is 14 amino acids long. In DNA, the CDR3 is TGTGCCAGCAGCTTAGGAGGGGATAGGGGCGAGCAGTACTTC. This translates into CASSLGGDRGEQYF.

This clonotype showed up just a few times. The J gene is TRBJ2-1, the V gene TRBV7-9, with D perhaps TRBD2 (5 bases). With 4 bases removed from V and 7 bases from J, the gap between germline ends came to 5 bases. The CDR3 loop spans 11 amino acids. CDR1 and CDR2 (germline): SEHNR, FQNEAQ (reference sequence). The CDR3 here is CASSWTNEQFF. CDR3 coding DNA: TGTGCCAGCAGCTGGACTAATGAGCAGTTCTTC.

The chain recombines TRBV12-3 or TRBV12-4 with TRBJ2-7; D gene ambiguous. V dropped 6 bases and J dropped 4 bases, with 13 bases sitting between them. The CDR3 sequence is 13 residues long. For the CDR3, the DNA is TGTGCCAGCAGCCAGACCAACTTGTACGAGCAGTACTTC. Its translation is CASSQTNLYEQYF.

The chain joins TRBV29-1 to TRBJ1-1; 9 nucleotides line up with TRBD1. CDR1 SQVTM and CDR2 ANQGSEA come from the germline V gene. The junction had 13 bases not matched to a gene; V was cut back by 5 bases and J by 6 bases. The CDR3 spans 15 residues. The CDR3 loop is CSVPSIDRGIAEAFF. As DNA, the CDR3 is TGCAGCGTTCCCTCTATCGACAGGGGGATCGCTGAAGCTTTCTTT.

This chain joins TRBV2 and TRBJ1-2; the D gene is possibly TRBD1 (6 bases). V lost 6 bases, J lost 2 bases, and 13 bases lay in between. This CDR3 is 14 amino acids long. CDR1 is SNHLY and CDR2 is FYNNEI in the germline V gene. In DNA form, the CDR3 reads TGTGCCAGCAGCGGACAGAGCCTAAACTATGGCTACACCTTC. Protein product: CASSGQSLNYGYTF.

The sample holds one count of this clonotype. The chain combines TRBV20-1 with TRBJ2-4; 8 nucleotides align to TRBD2. CDR3 length equals 15 residues. Germline CDR1 and CDR2: DFQATT and SNEGSKA (reference sequence). V shed 3 bases, J shed 4 bases, and the junction held 8 bases outside the gene matches. DNA of the CDR3: TGCAGTGCTAGGGGTAGCGGGGCCTCAAAAAACATTCAGTACTTC. Its translation: CSARGSGASKNIQYF.

This rearrangement joins TRBV27 to TRBJ2-1; weak D call: TRBD2 (6 bases). Germline V gene sequence: CDR1 MNHEY, CDR2 SMNVEV (reference sequence). Trimming removed 5 bases from V and 6 bases from J, with 14 bases in between. The CDR3 spans 14 residues. The CDR3 spells CASSVLALSNEQFF. As DNA, the CDR3 is TGTGCCAGCAGTGTCCTAGCGTTGAGCAATGAGCAGTTCTTC.

The chain links TRBV27 to TRBJ1-5; D possibly corresponds to TRBD1 (5 bases). The germline CDR1 and CDR2 sequences are MNHEY and SMNVEV (reference sequence). CDR3 size: 13 residues. Trimming took 0 bases from V and 9 from J, leaving 9 bases between them. The CDR3 coding sequence is TGTGCCAGCAGTTTATCGGGGGTTTGGCCCCAGCATTTT. Amino acid sequence: CASSLSGVWPQHF.

In its sample, this clonotype was seen a few times. V and J are TRBV15 and TRBJ2-5; unclear D gene. The V end lost 0 bases, the J end lost 7 bases, and 6 bases lay between the germline ends. This CDR3 contains 12 residues. Looked up from germline, CDR1 is LNHNV and CDR2 is YYDKDF (reference sequence). The CDR3 is CATSRDVGTQYF. In nucleotides, the CDR3 is TGTGCCACCAGCAGAGATGTAGGGACCCAGTACTTC.

The chain carries TRBV12-3 or TRBV12-4 and TRBJ1-2; tentatively, D is TRBD1 (5 bases). Trimming took 3 bases from V and 4 from J, leaving 12 bases between them. The CDR3 loop spans 14 amino acids. The chain's CDR3 is CASSFLAGRYGYTF. The CDR3 DNA follows: TGTGCCAGCAGTTTTCTGGCAGGGCGCTATGGCTACACCTTC.

This clonotype was detected only once. The chain recombines TRBV20-1 with TRBJ1-5; D gene unclear. CDR3 size: 13 residues. The germline V and J ends were trimmed by 3 bases and 2 bases, with 8 bases remaining between them. Germline V gene lookup returns CDR1 DFQATT and CDR2 SNEGSKA (reference sequence). The CDR3 bases are TGCAGTGCTAGGCTAGATCGCAATCAGCCCCAGCATTTT. Amino acid sequence: CSARLDRNQPQHF.

V gene TRBV24-1 combines with J gene TRBJ2-1; the match to TRBD2 covers 7 bases. V lost 9 bases, J lost 5 bases, and 9 bases stayed unmatched. CDR3 length: 14 residues. Germline loops: CDR1 KGHDR, CDR2 SFDVKD. The CDR3 DNA is TGTGCCACCCGGGGGGACCACCCCAACAATGAGCAGTTCTTC. It yields the protein CATRGDHPNNEQFF.

About this clonotype itself: One junction end disagrees with the germline gene, perhaps due to a read error. The J gene is TRBJ2-7, the V gene TRBV20-1; D may be TRBD1 (6 bases). The CDR3 is 17 residues long. Germline assignment: CDR1 DFQATT and CDR2 SNEGSKA (reference sequence). CDR3 amino acids: CSARERSGHISSCEQYF. The DNA for the CDR3 is TGCAGTGCTAGAGAACGATCGGGACACATTAGCTCCTGCGAGCAGTACTTC.

This clonotype was seen a few times. The rearrangement links TRBV6-5 to TRBJ2-3; D could derive from TRBD1 or TRBD2 (6 bases each). V lost 6 bases and J 3 bases, leaving 19 bases between the germline ends. The germline CDR1 and CDR2 sequences are MNHEY and SVGAGI. This CDR3 contains 16 residues. This CDR3 is CASSGGGRGLTDTQYF. Here the CDR3 DNA reads TGTGCCAGCAGCGGAGGGGGTCGGGGCCTTACAGATACGCAGTATTTT.

The chain uses TRBV7-6 and TRBJ1-6; 7 bases agree with TRBD1. The CDR3 spans 14 residues. Germline trimming cut 5 bases from V and 10 bases from J; bases unmatched to any gene: 8. Germline loops: CDR1 SGHVS, CDR2 FNYEAQ. The CDR3 sequence is CASSPGGRYSPLHF. CDR3 bases: TGTGCCAGCAGCCCAGGGGGACGGTACTCACCCCTCCACTTT.

This clonotype has just a few counts. The chain joins TRBV20-1 to TRBJ2-3, with 11 bases matching TRBD1. Germline V gene lookup returns CDR1 DFQATT and CDR2 SNEGSKA (reference sequence). The V and J ends lost 6 bases and 3 bases, in that order; junction bases with no gene match: 8. The length of the CDR3 is 15 residues. In DNA, the CDR3 is TGCAGTGCCCGGGGGACAGGGGGAGAGACAGATACGCAGTATTTT. It encodes CSARGTGGETDTQYF.

This clonotype was seen more than once but under ten times. V gene TRBV12-3 or TRBV12-4 combines with J gene TRBJ2-7; D call uncertain. V was cut by 6 bases and J by 0 bases, with 12 bases left in between. This CDR3 spans 14 amino acids. CDR3 DNA: TGTGCCAGCAGCCGACCCCTTAGCTCCTACGAGCAGTACTTC. It is translated as CASSRPLSSYEQYF.

The genes are TRBV20-1 and TRBJ2-3, with 8 bases aligning to TRBD2. The CDR3 is 15 residues long. The trim removed 6 bases at V and 2 bases at J, leaving 10 bases unmatched. Germline V gene lookup returns CDR1 DFQATT and CDR2 SNEGSKA (reference sequence). CDR3 in amino acids: CSARNDGGATDTQYF. The CDR3 nucleotides are TGCAGTGCGCGTAATGACGGGGGGGCCACAGATACGCAGTATTTT.

The gene calls are TRBV12-3 or TRBV12-4 and TRBJ2-3, with D perhaps TRBD2 (5 bases). The CDR3 extends over 15 amino acids. Trimming stripped 5 bases from V and 1 base from J, with 13 bases between. CDR3 DNA: TGTGCCAGCAGTGCCCCCGGGGTTGGCACAGATACGCAGTATTTT. It specifies CASSAPGVGTDTQYF.